These T cell receptor beta chains were read from a single sample in a study of post-analysis software for immune sequencing data. Each CDR3 protein gets one entry after TCRdb re-called the PCR reads with MiXCR. The sample has more than 500,000 distinct CDR3 sequences, 34% seen once. Sequences were obtained from blood. Source of these receptors: a girl aged 2-17 years with multiple sclerosis. The CDR3 runs from the conserved cysteine through the conserved F or W. A D gene is named only where the DNA matches it firmly. Some rows mark clone size as missing; the rest say once, few, many or name a class of expanded clone.

j_gene,abundance,d_gene,v_gene,CDR3nt,CDR3aa
TRBJ2-5,few,TRBD2,TRBV10-3,TGTGCCGCAGGGCTGACTAGCGGGGGGGCCGGGGAGACCCAGTACTTC,CAAGLTSGGAGETQYF
TRBJ1-2,few,-,TRBV12-3/TRBV12-4,TGTGCCAGCAGTTTAGATACGGGGGCAGGGAGTGGCTGCACCTTC,CASSLDTGAGSGCTF
TRBJ2-1,-,-,TRBV3-1,TGTGCCAGCAGCCCCTGGAGGGTCGATGAGCAGTTCTTC,CASSPWRVDEQFF
TRBJ2-1,-,-,TRBV20-1,TGCAGTGCTAGAGATTGGCAGCTAAACTACAATGAGCAGTTCTTC,CSARDWQLNYNEQFF
TRBJ2-5,-,-,TRBV7-2,TGTGCCAGCAGCTTTGATTCAGTATTAGTCTCCGAGCGGTACTTC,CASSFDSVLVSERYF
TRBJ2-7,-,-,TRBV12-3/TRBV12-4,TGTGCCAGCAGTTCTCCTTATGTCAGGGGCTACGAGCAGTACTTC,CASSSPYVRGYEQYF
TRBJ2-7,-,-,TRBV10-1,TGCGCCAGCAGCTCAGGGTTTCACGAGCAGTACTTC,CASSSGFHEQYF
TRBJ2-1,-,TRBD2,TRBV11-1,TGTGCCAGCAGTCCGGCTAGCGGGGGGATCTACAATGAGCAGTTCTTC,CASSPASGGIYNEQFF
TRBJ2-7,-,-,TRBV6-1,TGTGCCAGCAATGAACGACAAACGTACGAGCAGTACTTC,CASNERQTYEQYF
TRBJ2-5,few,TRBD2,TRBV7-2,TGTGCCAGCAGCTCCCCGTGGACAGCGGGGGTAGAAGAGACCCAGTACTTC,CASSSPWTAGVEETQYF
TRBJ1-1,-,-,TRBV3-1,TGTGCCAGCAGCCAAAGTGGGGACACTGAAGCTTTCTTT,CASSQSGDTEAFF
TRBJ1-1,-,-,TRBV5-1,TGCGCCAGCAGCAGTGGAGGACAGTTCAACACTGAAGCTTTCTTT,CASSSGGQFNTEAFF
TRBJ2-1,few,TRBD2,TRBV6-5,TGTGCCAGCAGTTACTCGAAGGGGCGGGGGGCCTACAATGAGCAGTTCTTC,CASSYSKGRGAYNEQFF
TRBJ2-3,few,TRBD2,TRBV3-1,TGTGCCAGCAGCCAAGATACGGCTAGCGGGGTTAGGGGAACAGATACGCAGTATTTT,CASSQDTASGVRGTDTQYF
TRBJ2-3,-,-,TRBV12-3/TRBV12-4,TGTGCCAGCAGGGGCCGGGCCACAGATACGCAGTATTTT,CASRGRATDTQYF
TRBJ2-3,-,-,TRBV7-8,TGTGCCAGCAGTCCAGAGAGGCGGATTGGGGCAGATACGCAGTATTTT,CASSPERRIGADTQYF
TRBJ1-6,few,TRBD1,TRBV20-1,TGCAGTGCTAGGCTCCTGGGACAGGGATCATCCCTCCACTTT,CSARLLGQGSSLHF
TRBJ2-1,-,-,TRBV6-5,TGTGCCAGCAGTTACTCCGATTTTAGCAGGGTCCTCTCAAATGAGCAGTTCTTC,CASSYSDFSRVLSNEQFF
TRBJ1-5,-,-,TRBV6-4,TGTGCCAGCAGTGCCTCGTCGGTGGATCAGCCCCAGCATTTT,CASSASSVDQPQHF
TRBJ2-7,-,-,TRBV20-1,TGCAGTGCTAGAGATTCCCACGAGCAGTACTTC,CSARDSHEQYF
TRBJ2-2,few,TRBD2,TRBV20-1,TGCAGTGCTAGCGGGGGGGCAAACACCGGGGAGCTGTTTTTT,CSASGGANTGELFF
TRBJ2-1,few,-,TRBV20-1,TGCAGTGCTAGAGTCCTGGTGTGGTCCTACAATGAGCAGTTCTTC,CSARVLVWSYNEQFF
TRBJ1-5,-,TRBD1,TRBV11-2,TGTGCCAGCAGCGACCAGGGGGCGGGTCAGCCCCAGCATTTT,CASSDQGAGQPQHF